The rows below give T cell receptor beta chains drawn from one sample of a study of T-cell memory formation after mild COVID-19. TCRdb re-derived calls from the 5' RACE reads in MiXCR, one entry per CDR3 protein. Among hundreds of thousands of distinct CDR3 sequences listed, around 20% were seen once. Sequenced: PBMCs or a T cell subset sorted from them (not recorded which). All receptors come from an adult woman who had mild COVID-19 (a few samples of this study predate the infection). Cell type and time point are not known. The CDR3 runs from the conserved cysteine through the conserved F or W. Fields, in order: V gene, D gene, CDR3 protein. A D gene is named only where the DNA matches it firmly.

>TRBV5-1|TRBD1
CASSLTGEMSDEQFF
>TRBV12-3/TRBV12-4|.
CASSLGGLSNQPQHF
>TRBV5-1|.
CASSSHTPNTGELFF
>TRBV7-2|.
CASSLESIYQPQHF
>TRBV18|TRBD2
CASSPGTIRIEEQFF
>TRBV7-9|.
CASSLYRNYGYTF
>TRBV15|.
CATSLGGGELFF
>TRBV5-1|TRBD1
CASSGGQGPNTEAFF
>TRBV30|.
CAWSVSWGVSGNTIYF
>TRBV10-3|.
CAISDRGAQETQYF
>TRBV7-9|.
CASSFGPRYNEQFF
>TRBV20-1|TRBD2
CSALGLAGYTDTQYF